The 11 T cell receptor beta chains below come from one sample, sequenced in a study of cytomegalovirus exposure and HLA in healthy donors. Amplification used 60 Vbeta primers and 13 Jbeta primers. Produced via immunoSEQ multiplex PCR; TCRdb's table is partial and in-frame only. The profile shows approximately 170,000 clones, roughly 80% of them singletons. The sample was PBMCs. The receptor set was obtained from a male donor in good health and CMV-seronegative.

This clone was found once. This chain joins TRBV5-1 and TRBJ1-1, with no clear D. Looked up from germline, CDR1 is SGHRS and CDR2 is YFSETQ. CDR3 size: 13 residues. V was clipped by 4 bases and J by 4 bases, with 11 bases between them. Here the CDR3 reads CASSPRDATEAFF. In DNA, the CDR3 is TGCGCCAGCAGCCCCCGAGATGCCACTGAAGCTTTCTTT.

This chain joins TRBV5-1 and TRBJ2-3; 8 nucleotides match TRBD1. With 0 bases clipped from V and 4 bases from J, the junction kept 7 bases outside the gene matches. Germline V gives CDR1 SGHRS, CDR2 YFSETQ. The CDR3 is 16 residues long. The DNA for the CDR3 is TGCGCCAGCAGCTTGGCCGGACAGGGTGGAGCAGATACGCAGTATTTT. It is translated as CASSLAGQGGADTQYF.

J is TRBJ1-1 and V is TRBV27, with unresolved D. The CDR3 contains 14 residues. V lost 6 bases and J lost 4, with 15 bases in between. Per the germline V gene, CDR1 is MNHEY and CDR2 is SMNVEV (reference sequence). The DNA of the CDR3 is TGTGCCAGCAGGATCGCAATGGCCCGCACTGAAGCTTTCTTT. It specifies CASRIAMARTEAFF.

The chain has TRBV7-8 and TRBJ1-5, with 10 bases identical to TRBD1. Trimming at V came to 5 bases and at J to 5 bases, leaving 3 bases not matched to a gene. Germline V CDR1 and CDR2: SGHVS, FQNEAQ. The CDR3 has 14 amino acids. The CDR3 is CASSQGQGYQPQHF. The DNA of the CDR3 is TGTGCCAGCAGCCAGGGACAGGGGTATCAGCCCCAGCATTTT.

The rearrangement uses TRBV4-1 and TRBJ2-5, with TRBD2 matching 8 bases. The germline V gene has CDR1 MGHRA and CDR2 YSYEKL. This CDR3 region has 15 residues. Trimming at V came to 1 base and at J to 7 bases, leaving 8 bases not matched to a gene. CDR3 sequence: CASSQVGTRSGTQYF. In DNA form, the CDR3 reads TGCGCCAGCAGCCAAGTCGGGACTAGAAGTGGGACCCAGTACTTC.

This clone was seen a handful of times. This chain connects TRBV5-1 to TRBJ1-1; D not certain. This CDR3 contains 15 residues. The ends were cut back, 2 bases at V and 4 bases at J, with 15 bases in the middle. Germline loops: CDR1 SGHRS, CDR2 YFSETQ. The CDR3 nucleotides read TGCGCCAGCAGCTTCATCGGGGTACGGGGCACTGAAGCTTTCTTT. Amino acids: CASSFIGVRGTEAFF.

The V and J genes are TRBV4-1 and TRBJ1-1, with D possibly matching TRBD1 (5 bases). V gave up 4 bases and J gave up 7 bases, with 16 bases separating them. This CDR3 is built from 14 residues. CDR1 is MGHRA, CDR2 YSYEKL, per germline. Here the CDR3 DNA reads TGCGCCAGCAGCCCACCTTGGGGGGTTGGTGAAGCTTTCTTT. The encoded protein is CASSPPWGVGEAFF.

The gene calls are TRBV6-5 and TRBJ2-7, with a tentative D call TRBD1 (6 bases). Germline V lookup: CDR1 MNHEY, CDR2 SVGAGI. V was shortened by 0 bases and J by 6 bases, with 12 bases between the two germline ends. This CDR3 has 14 residues. The CDR3 region has the DNA TGTGCCAGCAGTTACTCACAGGACAGATCCGAGCAGTACTTC. Amino acids: CASSYSQDRSEQYF.

V gene TRBV5-4 combines with J gene TRBJ2-7; 7 bases are shared with TRBD1. V dropped 1 base and J dropped 5; count of bases not matched to a gene: 9. The germline V gene encodes CDR1 SGHNT and CDR2 YYREEE (reference sequence). This CDR3 is 15 amino acids long. CDR3 loop: CASSLSSRGFDEQYF. CDR3 nucleotide sequence: TGTGCCAGCAGCTTGAGTTCCAGGGGGTTCGACGAGCAGTACTTC.

This clone has only a few counts. The CDR3 DNA sequence: TGCGCCAGCAGCCAAGACTTTGGGGCCAACGTCCTGACTTTC. It is translated as CASSQDFGANVLTF. V usage is TRBV4-3 and J usage is TRBJ2-6, with unresolved D. The CDR3 has 14 residues. Germline V gene lookup returns CDR1 LGHNA and CDR2 YSLEER. Trimming shortened V by 0 bases and J by 3 bases, and 3 bases separated the two germline ends.

This clone was recorded once. The V call is TRBV7-9, the J call TRBJ1-1; D is undetermined. CDR3 size: 13 residues. V lost 8 bases and J lost 2, with 12 bases in between. Per the germline V gene, CDR1 is SEHNR and CDR2 is FQNEAQ (reference sequence). The CDR3 here is CASGKEGNTEAFF. CDR3 nucleotides: TGTGCCAGCGGCAAGGAGGGAAACACTGAAGCTTTCTTT.